These 5 T cell receptor beta chains share one sample of origin, sequenced in a study of T cell responses to AZD1222 COVID-19 vaccine. Sequencing was performed with immunoSEQ multiplex PCR; in TCRdb, only in-frame clones are kept and a portion is missing. The table lists 95,000 to 150,000 clones, less than 95% of them singletons. This specimen consisted of peripheral blood, obtained on day 0 of AZD1222 vaccination. The receptors originated from an adult in good health.

V and J are TRBV7-9 and TRBJ1-3; D gene uncertain. The CDR3 is 15 residues long. Trimming took off 1 base at V and 2 bases at J, with 9 bases between the two ends. CDR1 SEHNR and CDR2 FQNEAQ come from the germline V gene (reference sequence). The CDR3 loop reads CASSLDGLTGNTIYF. The CDR3 region has the DNA TGTGCCAGCAGCTTAGACGGATTAACTGGAAACACCATATATTTT.

V gene TRBV19 combines with J gene TRBJ1-2; no reliable D call. CDR3 length equals 14 residues. Trimming shortened V by 5 bases and J by 0 bases, and 10 bases separated the two germline ends. Germline loops: CDR1 LNHDA, CDR2 SQIVND (reference sequence). CDR3 nucleotide sequence: TGTGCCAGTAGTTCCCAGAGGGCTAACTATGGCTACACCTTC. Protein: CASSSQRANYGYTF.

V usage is TRBV6-5 and J usage is TRBJ2-5; D tentatively fits TRBD1 or TRBD2 (5 bases each). V gave up 6 bases and J gave up 5 bases, with 13 bases separating them. There are 13 residues in the CDR3. Germline lookup yields CDR1 MNHEY and CDR2 SVGAGI. CDR3 sequence reads: CASRPKGEETQYF. CDR3 in DNA: TGTGCCAGCAGACCCAAAGGGGAGGAGACCCAGTACTTC.

CDR3 region: CASSQVSGNTIYF. CDR3 bases: TGTGCCAGCAGCCAAGTTTCTGGAAACACCATATATTTT. The chain combines TRBV11-2 with TRBJ1-3; D call uncertain. The CDR3 runs to 13 residues. CDR1 and CDR2 (germline): SGHAT, FQNNGV. With 5 bases removed from V and 1 base from J, the gap between germline ends came to 6 bases.

The J gene is TRBJ2-5, the V gene TRBV19; D perhaps matches TRBD2 (5 bases). Between the trimmed V and J ends, which lost 6 bases and 5 bases, there was a span of 13 bases. Looked up from germline, CDR1 is LNHDA and CDR2 is SQIVND (reference sequence). The CDR3 runs 13 residues. The CDR3 loop is CASSSSRGETQYF. Here the CDR3 DNA reads TGTGCCAGTAGCTCATCCCGGGGTGAGACCCAGTACTTC.